The sequence of this T cell receptor beta chain was determined in a study of T cells in Graves' hyperthyroidism and ophthalmopathy. Across the whole study: Peripheral blood draws took place at initial diagnosis, ahead of any treatment.

Study-level points and caveats: Blood also showed most of the thyroid clonotypes that were expanded above 0.001. Researchers report that a 13 V-J model separated ophthalmopathy from stable hyperthyroidism.

PBMCs were collected from a roughly 10 ml volume of fresh peripheral blood. Amplification of TCR beta CDR3 regions used RNA as the template. HTBI primers were the set used in a first-round RT-PCR of the TCR CDR3. TCRdb called the multiplex PCR reads again in MiXCR, with one record for every CDR3 protein. The sample lists a few hundred thousand distinct CDR3 sequences; about 19% were seen once. This clonotype was seen ten or more times. The antigen remains undetermined. The sample comprised blood. The TCR was taken from a woman between 18 and 30 years old with Graves' hyperthyroidism.

The CDR3 loop is CASRRGAGDLATGELFF. CDR3 coding DNA: TGTGCCAGCAGGAGAGGAGCGGGGGACCTCGCCACCGGGGAGCTGTTTTTT. This chain connects TRBV27 to TRBJ2-2; 8 bases line up with TRBD2. Per germline, CDR1 MNHEY and CDR2 SMNVEV (reference sequence). The CDR3 covers 17 residues. V shed 6 bases and J 4 bases; nucleotides not matched to a gene: 13.